A single sample is the source of the 2 T cell receptor beta chains below, sequenced in a study of blood T cell repertoires in COVID-19. The method was immunoSEQ multiplex PCR; TCRdb's version includes in-frame clones alone and lacks a portion of them. The sample consists of about 150,000 clones, 85% to 90% of them appearing once. The source material was peripheral blood. These TCRs come from a man aged 60 to 75 with active or convalescent COVID-19.

The chain employs TRBV28 and TRBJ1-5; 8 bases line up with TRBD1. Germline lookup yields CDR1 MDHEN and CDR2 SYDVKM. With V trimmed by 3 bases and J by 3 bases, 10 bases remained unmatched. The CDR3 runs 17 residues. Here the CDR3 DNA reads TGTGCCAGCAGTTTGCTAGCCGGGACAGGATACAATCAGCCCCAGCATTTT. Encoded protein: CASSLLAGTGYNQPQHF.

The genes are TRBV7-9 and TRBJ1-2, with a weak D call TRBD1 (5 bases). CDR3 length equals 11 residues. V was trimmed by 5 bases and J by 6 bases, leaving 7 bases between them. Looked up from germline, CDR1 is SEHNR and CDR2 is FQNEAQ (reference sequence). The CDR3 reads CASSPRDGYTF. For the CDR3, the DNA is TGTGCCAGCAGCCCCAGGGATGGCTACACCTTC.